This TCR beta chain was identified in a study of blood T cell repertoires in COVID-19. Libraries were prepared by immunoSEQ multiplex PCR; TCRdb keeps only in-frame clonotypes and omits some of them. The data contain roughly 180,000 clones, approximately 85% of them singletons. Seattle patients were enrolled during active infection and followed longitudinally. Germline V gives CDR1 MNHNS, CDR2 SASEGT. The CDR3 totals 14 residues. With 2 bases removed from V and 3 bases from J, the gap between germline ends came to 11 bases. This clone was recorded once. This receptor was obtained from a woman aged 60 to 75 with COVID-19, enrolled during active disease. Sequencing was done on a sample of peripheral blood. The rearrangement uses TRBV6-1 and TRBJ2-7, with a tentative D call TRBD2 (6 bases). DNA of the CDR3: TGTGCCAGCAGTGAAAGGGACTTCCACTACGAGCAGTACGTC. Protein product: CASSERDFHYEQYV.